A single sample is the source of the 15 T cell receptor beta chains below, sequenced in a study of blood T cell repertoires in COVID-19. Data came from immunoSEQ multiplex PCR; TCRdb stores just in-frame clones and leaves some out. The sample has around 150,000 clones, around 93% seen once. Material: peripheral blood. All receptors come from a woman aged 50 to 60 with acute or convalescent COVID-19.

The chain joins TRBV24-1 to TRBJ2-5; the D gene is possibly TRBD2 (7 bases). This CDR3 has 15 amino acids. V shed 6 bases and J shed 2 bases, with 15 bases lying between them. Germline CDR1 KGHDR, CDR2 SFDVKD. CDR3 nucleotides: TGTGCCACCAGTCCGAAAGGGGGGGCTCAAGAGACCCAGTACTTC. Amino acids: CATSPKGGAQETQYF.

V gene TRBV5-1 combines with J gene TRBJ2-3; 15 bases are shared with TRBD2. The CDR3 is 19 amino acids. The germline V gene has CDR1 SGHRS and CDR2 YFSETQ. V gave up 5 bases and J gave up 2 bases; unmatched junction bases: 12. For the CDR3, the DNA is TGCGCCAGCAGTTTTGGACTAGCGGGGGGGTATATACTCACAGATACGCAGTATTTT. Its protein is CASSFGLAGGYILTDTQYF.

The gene calls are TRBV3-1 (or the pseudogene TRBV3-2) and TRBJ1-5; D ambiguous. The germline V and J ends were trimmed by 2 bases and 5 bases, with 4 bases remaining between them. Germline CDR1 and CDR2: LGHDT and YNNKEL (reference sequence). The CDR3 sequence is 12 residues long. This CDR3 reads CASSQRDQPQHF. CDR3 bases: TGTGCCAGCAGCCAACGGGATCAGCCCCAGCATTTT.

The V and J genes are TRBV2 and TRBJ1-3, with no clear D. V lost 4 bases to trimming and J lost 1 base, with 8 bases between them. The germline CDR1 and CDR2 sequences are SNHLY and FYNNEI. This CDR3 has 14 amino acids. The CDR3 coding sequence is TGTGCCAGCAGTGCCGGGAGTTCTGGAAACACCATATATTTT. Its translation: CASSAGSSGNTIYF. Using reference TRBV2 and TRBJ1-3 for the parts outside the CDR3, the full variable domain is EPEVTQTPSHQVTQMGQEVILRCVPISNHLYFYWYRQILGQKVEFLVSFYNNEISEKSEIFDDQFSVERPDGSNFTLKIRSTKLEDSAMYFCASSAGSSGNTIYFGEGSWLTVV.

This clone was detected only once. The J gene is TRBJ1-2, the V gene TRBV6-5; 10 bases agree with TRBD1. The CDR3 contains 13 residues. Looked up from germline, CDR1 is MNHEY and CDR2 is SVGAGI. J gave up 6 bases and V 7 bases, and 5 bases lay outside the gene matches. DNA for the CDR3: TGTGCCAGCACGAAGGGACAGGGGCATGGCTACACCTTC. Residues: CASTKGQGHGYTF.

The chain carries TRBV6-6 and TRBJ1-5; 7 bases are a match to TRBD1. Germline values: CDR1 MNHNY, CDR2 SVGAGI (reference sequence). Trimming removed 5 bases from V and 3 bases from J; junction bases left unmatched: 4. The CDR3 is made up of 14 amino acids. CDR3 coding DNA: TGTGCCAGCAGTGCCACAGGGGTCAATCAGCCCCAGCATTTT. Translation: CASSATGVNQPQHF.

The rearrangement uses TRBV13 and TRBJ1-4; the match to TRBD1 covers 9 bases. There are 14 residues in the CDR3. Per germline, CDR1 PRHDT and CDR2 FYEKMQ (reference sequence). V lost 5 bases and J lost 6; bases outside the gene matches: 4. The CDR3 is CASSLRDRDEKLFF. Written as DNA, the CDR3 is TGTGCCAGCAGCCTCCGGGACAGGGATGAAAAACTGTTTTTT.

This clone was picked up one time. The V call is TRBV6-2 or TRBV6-3, the J call TRBJ2-1; D not resolved. The CDR3 runs 12 residues. Germline V CDR1 and CDR2: MNHEY, SVGEGT. V was trimmed by 2 bases and J by 11 bases, leaving 10 bases between them. CDR3 in amino acids: CASSYEASQQFF. The CDR3 DNA is TGTGCCAGCAGTTACGAAGCCTCGCAGCAGTTCTTC.

The chain links TRBV10-2 to TRBJ2-7; 9 bases are a match to TRBD2. The V gene's germline CDR1 is WSHSY and CDR2 SAAADI. The V gene end was trimmed by 3 bases and the J gene end by 4 bases; junction bases not matched to a gene: 4. The CDR3 is made up of 14 amino acids. The CDR3 loop is CASSEGLAYYEQYF. The CDR3 bases are TGCGCCAGCAGTGAAGGACTAGCGTATTACGAGCAGTACTTC.

This clone came up a few times. The rearrangement links TRBV28 to TRBJ1-2, with TRBD1 as a possible D gene (5 bases). The CDR3 runs to 17 residues. V was trimmed by 3 bases and J by 0 bases, leaving 17 bases between them. The germline V gene encodes CDR1 MDHEN and CDR2 SYDVKM. CDR3 in DNA: TGTGCCAGCAGTTTTGGAGGGGCGCGGGGAGCTAACTATGGCTACACCTTC. Translating it yields CASSFGGARGANYGYTF.

The chain links TRBV2 to TRBJ1-4, with 9 bases that match TRBD1. Unmatched junction bases numbered 2, after V lost 7 bases and J lost 5 bases. The CDR3 is made up of 13 amino acids. CDR1 SNHLY and CDR2 FYNNEI come from the germline V gene. The CDR3 DNA is TGTGCCAGCAACAGGGGGCCGAATGAAAAACTGTTTTTT. This sequence encodes CASNRGPNEKLFF.

This CDR3 is CASSSTAGPYEQYF. The CDR3 coding sequence is TGTGCCAGCAGCTCTACAGCGGGGCCCTACGAGCAGTACTTC. The chain carries TRBV5-4 and TRBJ2-7, with 7 bases aligning to TRBD2. The V gene's germline CDR1 is SGHNT and CDR2 YYREEE (reference sequence). CDR3 length equals 14 residues. The V gene end was trimmed by 3 bases and the J gene end by 2 bases; junction bases not matched to a gene: 5.

A few counts support this clone. The chain links TRBV19 to TRBJ1-5; D unresolved. Per the germline V gene, CDR1 is LNHDA and CDR2 is SQIVND (reference sequence). The CDR3 is made up of 14 amino acids. Deletions cut 1 base from V and 6 bases from J, with 10 bases between. In DNA form, the CDR3 reads TGTGCCAGTAGTATAGGCGGGTGGGGTCAGCCCCAGCATTTT. Translation gives CASSIGGWGQPQHF.

The CDR3 reads CASFGLAGVFEQYF. The CDR3 nucleotides read TGTGCCAGCTTCGGACTAGCGGGAGTTTTCGAGCAGTACTTC. The chain is built from TRBV2 and TRBJ2-7, with 13 bases lining up with TRBD2. The CDR3 runs 14 residues. Trimming took 8 bases from V and 6 from J; bases not matched to a gene: 7. Germline V CDR1 and CDR2: SNHLY, FYNNEI.

This chain connects TRBV7-9 to TRBJ2-2; perhaps TRBD1 as D (6 bases). Trimming took 3 bases from V and 3 from J, leaving 11 bases between them. Germline CDR1 SEHNR, CDR2 FQNEAQ (reference sequence). The CDR3 spans 15 residues. The CDR3 nucleotides read TGTGCCAGCAGCTTCGGGACACTCGACACCGGGGAGCTGTTTTTT. This translates into CASSFGTLDTGELFF.